Listed below are T cell receptor beta chains from one sample, sequenced in a study of cytomegalovirus exposure and HLA in healthy donors. Generated by immunoSEQ multiplex PCR, the TCRdb table keeps only in-frame clones and is missing some. Among roughly 200,000 clones listed, roughly 81% were seen once. Material for sequencing was PBMCs. These receptors all come from a woman aged 30 to 39 in good health and CMV-seronegative. CDR3s include the opening cysteine and the closing phenylalanine or tryptophan. D genes are given only for firm matches. Expanded clones are given a class, and other clones once, few, many or no size at all.

TRBV6-1	TRBD1	-	TRBJ1-6	CAGGTGNNSPLHF	TGTGCCGGGGGGACAGGGAATAATTCACCCCTCCACTTT
TRBV11-3	-	once	TRBJ2-2	CASSLVGSGGELFF	TGTGCCAGCAGCTTAGTCGGGAGCGGCGGGGAGCTGTTTTTT
TRBV29-1	TRBD2	-	TRBJ2-5	CSVALAGGETQYF	TGCAGCGTCGCACTAGCGGGAGGAGAGACCCAGTACTTC
TRBV6-5	-	once	TRBJ1-1	CASSPLNTEAFF	TGTGCCAGCAGTCCCTTGAACACTGAAGCTTTCTTT
TRBV13	-	few	TRBJ1-1	CASSARGMGNTEAFF	TGTGCCAGCAGCGCCAGGGGTATGGGGAACACTGAAGCTTTCTTT
TRBV27	TRBD2	-	TRBJ2-7	CASTQGAGGLNEQYF	TGTGCCAGCACCCAAGGAGCGGGGGGCCTAAACGAGCAGTACTTC
TRBV5-1	-	-	TRBJ1-2	CASSLGTYGYTF	TGCGCCAGCAGCTTGGGAACTTATGGCTACACCTTC
TRBV5-1	TRBD1	-	TRBJ1-6	CASSLGQGARGSPLHF	TGCGCCAGCAGCTTGGGACAGGGGGCTAGGGGGTCACCCCTCCACTTT
TRBV18	TRBD1	many	TRBJ1-2	CASSQGQGDSYTF	TGTGCCAGCTCACAGGGCCAGGGGGATAGCTACACCTTC
TRBV6-5	-	many	TRBJ1-2	CASSYAGYGYTF	TGTGCCAGCAGTTACGCGGGGTATGGCTACACCTTC
TRBV5-5	TRBD1	-	TRBJ2-3	CASSVDRRLTDTQYF	TGTGCCAGCAGTGTGGACAGGCGACTCACAGATACGCAGTATTTT
TRBV18	TRBD2	-	TRBJ2-1	CASSGLAGHGGEQFF	TGTGCCAGCTCAGGACTAGCGGGACACGGGGGTGAGCAGTTCTTC
TRBV7-9	-	-	TRBJ1-1	CASSLPGPTEAFF	TGTGCCAGCAGCCTGCCTGGGCCTACTGAAGCTTTCTTT
TRBV27	-	-	TRBJ1-4	CASSFSIYGQRSSTNEKLFF	TGTGCCAGCAGTTTTAGTATATATGGTCAGAGGTCCTCAACTAATGAAAAACTGTTTTTT
TRBV2	-	-	TRBJ1-2	CASSTTTALYYGYTF	TGTGCCAGCAGTACTACAACCGCCCTCTACTATGGCTACACCTTC
TRBV19	-	-	TRBJ1-1	CASSTKALGGTEAFF	TGTGCCAGTAGTACGAAGGCTTTGGGGGGCACTGAAGCTTTCTTT
TRBV27	-	-	TRBJ1-2	CASSNNEGVNGYTF	TGTGCCAGTAGTAATAATGAGGGGGTGAATGGCTACACCTTC
TRBV6-5	-	few	TRBJ1-1	CASSYSDRNTEAFF	TGTGCCAGCAGTTACTCGGACAGGAACACTGAAGCTTTCTTT
TRBV2	-	-	TRBJ2-7	CASRGGGPYEQYF	TGTGCCAGCAGGGGGGGAGGCCCCTACGAGCAGTACTTC
TRBV25-1	-	-	TRBJ1-1	CASSEFSGNTEAFF	TGTGCCAGCAGTGAATTTTCAGGGAACACTGAAGCTTTCTTT
TRBV11-2	TRBD2	once	TRBJ2-7	CASSLPTSTISYEQYF	TGTGCCAGCAGCTTACCGACTAGCACGATTTCCTACGAGCAGTACTTC
TRBV6-5	TRBD2	-	TRBJ2-1	CASSRPGLAFNEQFF	TGTGCCAGCAGCCGACCGGGACTAGCTTTTAATGAGCAGTTCTTC
TRBV5-6	-	-	TRBJ1-5	CASSLGQMGQPQHF	TGTGCCAGCAGCTTGGGACAGATGGGGCAGCCCCAGCATTTT
TRBV5-1	TRBD2	-	TRBJ2-1	CASRTSGTNEQFF	TGCGCCAGCAGGACTAGCGGGACCAATGAGCAGTTCTTC
TRBV7-9	TRBD1	-	TRBJ2-1	CATQGQGTYNEQFF	TGTGCCACTCAGGGACAGGGTACCTACAATGAGCAGTTCTTC
TRBV5-1	TRBD2	-	TRBJ2-4	CASSLGLAGEIVAKNIQYF	TGCGCCAGCAGCCTTGGACTAGCGGGAGAAATCGTAGCCAAAAACATTCAGTACTTC
TRBV2	-	-	TRBJ1-2	CASSAEDSLYGYTF	TGTGCCAGCAGTGCAGAGGACAGCCTCTATGGCTACACCTTC
TRBV6-5	TRBD2	-	TRBJ2-7	CASSRDYTYEQYF	TGTGCCAGCAGTAGGGACTACACCTACGAGCAGTACTTC
TRBV6-5	-	-	TRBJ1-3	CASRQDEYGNTIYF	TGTGCCAGCAGGCAAGATGAGTATGGAAACACCATATATTTT
TRBV6-6	-	-	TRBJ1-2	CASSPTGNYGYTF	TGTGCCAGCAGCCCTACAGGGAACTATGGCTACACCTTC
TRBV27	-	-	TRBJ1-2	CASSPQGYGYGYTF	TGTGCCAGCAGTCCACAGGGATATGGCTATGGCTACACCTTC
TRBV27	TRBD2	-	TRBJ2-3	CASMVAGGTDTQYF	TGTGCCAGCATGGTAGCGGGAGGGACAGATACGCAGTATTTT
TRBV5-8	TRBD1	once	TRBJ2-7	CASSRGQGKYEQYF	TGTGCCAGCAGCCGGGGACAGGGGAAGTACGAGCAGTACTTC
TRBV5-1	TRBD2	-	TRBJ2-3	CASSYSGGAPDTQYF	TGCGCCAGCAGCTATAGCGGGGGGGCCCCAGATACGCAGTATTTT
TRBV5-1	-	-	TRBJ2-7	CASRAGTTYEQYF	TGCGCCAGCAGGGCAGGGACAACCTACGAGCAGTACTTC
TRBV25-1	-	-	TRBJ1-2	CASTPPGISNYGYTF	TGTGCCAGCACCCCCCCGGGAATCTCTAACTATGGCTACACCTTC
TRBV6-1	-	once	TRBJ1-2	CASSGFRGLYGYTF	TGTGCCAGCAGTGGGTTTCGCGGCCTCTATGGCTACACCTTC
TRBV14	-	-	TRBJ1-6	CASSRLGSTYNSPLHF	TGTGCCAGCAGCCGGTTAGGGAGCACTTATAATTCACCCCTCCACTTT
TRBV11-3	-	few	TRBJ1-5	CASSFPQFQPQHF	TGTGCCAGCAGCTTCCCCCAGTTTCAGCCCCAGCATTTT
TRBV5-4	TRBD2	-	TRBJ2-1	CASSSTSGLYNEQFF	TGTGCCAGCAGCTCGACTAGCGGGCTGTACAATGAGCAGTTCTTC
TRBV6-5	-	-	TRBJ1-2	CASTLSGAANYGYTF	TGTGCCAGCACCCTCAGCGGGGCGGCTAACTATGGCTACACCTTC
TRBV2	-	-	TRBJ1-1	CASSEDRANTEAFF	TGTGCCAGCAGTGAGGACAGAGCGAACACTGAAGCTTTCTTT